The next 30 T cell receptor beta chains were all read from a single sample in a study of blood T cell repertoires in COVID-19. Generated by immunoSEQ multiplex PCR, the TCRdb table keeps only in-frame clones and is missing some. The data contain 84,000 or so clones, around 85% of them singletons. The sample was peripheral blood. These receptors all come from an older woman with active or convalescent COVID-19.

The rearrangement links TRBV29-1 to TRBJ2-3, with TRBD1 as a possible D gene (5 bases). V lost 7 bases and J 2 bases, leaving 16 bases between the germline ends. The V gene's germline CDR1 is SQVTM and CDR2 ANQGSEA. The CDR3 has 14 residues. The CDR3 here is CSATLGVSTDTQYF. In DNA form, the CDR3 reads TGCAGCGCCACCCTAGGGGTCTCCACAGATACGCAGTATTTT.

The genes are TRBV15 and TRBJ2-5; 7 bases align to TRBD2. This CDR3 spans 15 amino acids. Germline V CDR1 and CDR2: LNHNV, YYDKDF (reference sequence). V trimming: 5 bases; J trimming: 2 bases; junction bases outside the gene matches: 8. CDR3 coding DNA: TGTGCCACCAGCCCTAGGACTAGGGGACAAGAGACCCAGTACTTC. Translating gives CATSPRTRGQETQYF.

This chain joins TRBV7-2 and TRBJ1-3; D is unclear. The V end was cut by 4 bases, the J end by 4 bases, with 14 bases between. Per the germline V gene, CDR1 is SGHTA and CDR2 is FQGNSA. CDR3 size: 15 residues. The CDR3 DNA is TGTGCCAGCAGCTCGTCCGTCGTTAGCGGAAACACCATATATTTT. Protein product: CASSSSVVSGNTIYF. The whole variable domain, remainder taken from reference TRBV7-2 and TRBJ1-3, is GAGVSQSPSNKVTEKGKDVELRCDPISGHTALYWYRQSLGQGLEFLIYFQGNSAPDKSGLPSDRFSAERTGGSVSTLTIQRTQQEDSAVYLCASSSSVVSGNTIYFGEGSWLTVV.

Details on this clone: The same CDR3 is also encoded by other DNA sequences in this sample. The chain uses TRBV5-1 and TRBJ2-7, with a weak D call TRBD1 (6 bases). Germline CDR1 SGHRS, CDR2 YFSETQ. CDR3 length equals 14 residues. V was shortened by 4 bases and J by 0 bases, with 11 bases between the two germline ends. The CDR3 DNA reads TGCGCCAGCAGCCCGGGACAAGGCTCCTACGAGCAGTACTTC. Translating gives CASSPGQGSYEQYF.

The CDR3 DNA follows: TGTGCCAGCAGCCAGGGACTAGCGGGGGGGCTGCCACAAGAGACCCAGTACTTC. It encodes CASSQGLAGGLPQETQYF. This chain uses TRBV3-1 (or the pseudogene TRBV3-2) with TRBJ2-5, with TRBD2 identical over 16 bases. The germline gives CDR1 LGHDT, CDR2 YNNKEL (reference sequence). V trimming: 3 bases; J trimming: 2 bases; junction bases outside the gene matches: 6. The CDR3 consists of 18 residues.

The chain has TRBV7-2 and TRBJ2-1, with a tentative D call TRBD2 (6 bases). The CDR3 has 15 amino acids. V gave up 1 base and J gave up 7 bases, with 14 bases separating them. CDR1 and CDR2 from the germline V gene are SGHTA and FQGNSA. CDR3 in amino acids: CASSLGGGLWNEQFF. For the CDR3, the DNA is TGTGCCAGCAGCTTAGGTGGGGGACTTTGGAATGAGCAGTTCTTC.

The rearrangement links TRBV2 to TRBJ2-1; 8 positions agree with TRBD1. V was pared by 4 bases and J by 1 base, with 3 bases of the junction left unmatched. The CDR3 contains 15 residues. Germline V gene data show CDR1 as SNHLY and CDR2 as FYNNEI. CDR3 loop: CASSGTGRSYNEQFF. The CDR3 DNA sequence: TGTGCCAGCAGTGGGACAGGGAGATCCTACAATGAGCAGTTCTTC.

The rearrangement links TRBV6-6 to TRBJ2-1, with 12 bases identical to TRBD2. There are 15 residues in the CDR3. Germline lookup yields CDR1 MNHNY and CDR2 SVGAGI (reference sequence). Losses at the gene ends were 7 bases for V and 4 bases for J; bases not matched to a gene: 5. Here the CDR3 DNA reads TGTGCCAGCACTAGACTAGCGGGGGTATACAATGAGCAGTTCTTC. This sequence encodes CASTRLAGVYNEQFF.

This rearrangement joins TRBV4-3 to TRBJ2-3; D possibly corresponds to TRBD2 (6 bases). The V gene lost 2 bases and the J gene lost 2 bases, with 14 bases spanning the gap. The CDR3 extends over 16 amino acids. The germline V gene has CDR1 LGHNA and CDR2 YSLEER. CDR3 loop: CASSQRGGADTDTQYF. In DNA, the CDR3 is TGCGCCAGCAGCCAACGGGGCGGGGCTGACACAGATACGCAGTATTTT.

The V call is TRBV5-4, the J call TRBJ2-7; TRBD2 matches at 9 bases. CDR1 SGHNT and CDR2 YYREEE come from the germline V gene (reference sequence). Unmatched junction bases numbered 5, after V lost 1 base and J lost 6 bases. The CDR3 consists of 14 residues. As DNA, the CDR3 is TGTGCCAGCAGCTTGAGTAGCGGGGGAGGCGAGCAGTACTTC. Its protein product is CASSLSSGGGEQYF. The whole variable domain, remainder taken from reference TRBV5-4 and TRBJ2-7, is ETGVTQSPTHLIKTRGQQVTLRCSSQSGHNTVSWYQQALGQGPQFIFQYYREEENGRGNFPPRFSGLQFPNYSSELNVNALELDDSALYLCASSLSSGGGEQYFGPGTRLTVT.

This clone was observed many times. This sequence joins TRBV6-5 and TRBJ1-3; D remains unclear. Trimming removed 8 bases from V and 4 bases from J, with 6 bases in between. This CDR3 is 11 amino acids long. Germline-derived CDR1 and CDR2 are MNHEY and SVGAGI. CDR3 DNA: TGTGCCAGCTGGCAAGGAAACACCATATATTTT. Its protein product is CASWQGNTIYF.

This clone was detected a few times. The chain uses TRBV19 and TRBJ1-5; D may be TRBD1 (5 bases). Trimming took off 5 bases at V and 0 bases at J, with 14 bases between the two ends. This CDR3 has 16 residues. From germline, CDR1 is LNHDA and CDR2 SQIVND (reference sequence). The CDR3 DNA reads TGTGCCAGTAGTCCGTGGACATTCCATAGCAATCAGCCCCAGCATTTT. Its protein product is CASSPWTFHSNQPQHF.

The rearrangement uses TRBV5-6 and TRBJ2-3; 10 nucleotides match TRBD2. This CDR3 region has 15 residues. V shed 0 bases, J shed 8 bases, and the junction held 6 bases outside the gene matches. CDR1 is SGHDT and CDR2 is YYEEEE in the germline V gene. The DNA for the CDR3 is TGTGCCAGCAGCTTGGAAAGCGGGGGGGGCGTTACGCAGTATTTT. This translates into CASSLESGGGVTQYF.

CDR3 coding DNA: TGTGCCAGCAGCGTTGCAACTAATGAAAAACTGTTTTTT. Its protein is CASSVATNEKLFF. The gene calls are TRBV2 and TRBJ1-4, with D unclear. Germline CDR1 SNHLY, CDR2 FYNNEI. The CDR3 totals 13 residues. Trimming shortened V by 6 bases and J by 0 bases, and 5 bases separated the two germline ends.

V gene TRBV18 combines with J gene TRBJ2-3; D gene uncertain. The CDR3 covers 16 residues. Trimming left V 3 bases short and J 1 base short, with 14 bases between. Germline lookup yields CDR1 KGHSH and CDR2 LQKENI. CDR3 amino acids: CASSPSSSRGTDTQYF. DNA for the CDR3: TGTGCCAGCTCACCTAGTTCCAGTCGGGGCACAGATACGCAGTATTTT.

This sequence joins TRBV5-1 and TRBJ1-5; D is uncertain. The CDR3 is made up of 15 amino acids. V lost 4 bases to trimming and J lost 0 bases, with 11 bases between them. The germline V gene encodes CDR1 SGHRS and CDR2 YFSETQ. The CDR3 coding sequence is TGCGCCAGCAGCCCGTCGGAGTTTAGCAATCAGCCCCAGCATTTT. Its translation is CASSPSEFSNQPQHF.

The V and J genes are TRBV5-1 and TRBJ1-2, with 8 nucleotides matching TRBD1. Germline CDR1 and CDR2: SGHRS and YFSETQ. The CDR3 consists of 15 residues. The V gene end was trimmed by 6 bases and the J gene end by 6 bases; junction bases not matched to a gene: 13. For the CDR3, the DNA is TGCGCCAGCACACCACAGGGGGGGCCCGTCGATGGCTACACCTTC. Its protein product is CASTPQGGPVDGYTF.

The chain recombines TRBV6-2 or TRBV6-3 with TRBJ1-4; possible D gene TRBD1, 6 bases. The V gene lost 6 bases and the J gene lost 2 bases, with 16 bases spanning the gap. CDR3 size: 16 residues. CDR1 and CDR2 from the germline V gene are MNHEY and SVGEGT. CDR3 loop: CASSRRTGFTNEKLFF. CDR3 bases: TGTGCCAGCAGCAGACGCACAGGGTTCACTAATGAAAAACTGTTTTTT.

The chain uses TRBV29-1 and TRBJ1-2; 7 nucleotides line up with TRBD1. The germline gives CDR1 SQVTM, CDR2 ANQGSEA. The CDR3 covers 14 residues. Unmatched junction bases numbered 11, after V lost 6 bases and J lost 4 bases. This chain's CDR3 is CSVDSQGIGYGYTF. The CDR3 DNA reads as TGCAGCGTAGACTCACAGGGGATCGGCTATGGCTACACCTTC.

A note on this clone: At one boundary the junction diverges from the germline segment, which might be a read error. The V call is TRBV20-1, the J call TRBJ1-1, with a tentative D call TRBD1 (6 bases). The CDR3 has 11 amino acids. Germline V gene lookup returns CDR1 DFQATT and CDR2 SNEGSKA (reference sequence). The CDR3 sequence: CRGALGTEAFF. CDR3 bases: TGTCGGGGGGCTTTGGGCACTGAAGCTTTCTTT.

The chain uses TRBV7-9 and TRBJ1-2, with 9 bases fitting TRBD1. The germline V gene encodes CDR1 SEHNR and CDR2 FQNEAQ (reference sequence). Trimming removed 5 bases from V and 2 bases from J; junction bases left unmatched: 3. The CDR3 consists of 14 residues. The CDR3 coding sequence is TGTGCCAGCAGCGGGACAGGGAGGAACTATGGCTACACCTTC. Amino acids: CASSGTGRNYGYTF.

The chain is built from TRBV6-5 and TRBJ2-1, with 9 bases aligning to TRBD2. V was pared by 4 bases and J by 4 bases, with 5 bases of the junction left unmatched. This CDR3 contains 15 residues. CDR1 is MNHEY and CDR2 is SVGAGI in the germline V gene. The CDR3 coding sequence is TGTGCCAGCAGTTGGACTAGCGCAATATACAATGAGCAGTTCTTC. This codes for CASSWTSAIYNEQFF.

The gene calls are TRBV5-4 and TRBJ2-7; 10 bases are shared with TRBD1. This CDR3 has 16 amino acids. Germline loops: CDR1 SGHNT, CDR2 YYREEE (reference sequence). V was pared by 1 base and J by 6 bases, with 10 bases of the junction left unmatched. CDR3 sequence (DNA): TGTGCCAGCAGCTTGAAGTTATTGGGACAGGGGTTCGAGCAGTACTTC. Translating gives CASSLKLLGQGFEQYF.

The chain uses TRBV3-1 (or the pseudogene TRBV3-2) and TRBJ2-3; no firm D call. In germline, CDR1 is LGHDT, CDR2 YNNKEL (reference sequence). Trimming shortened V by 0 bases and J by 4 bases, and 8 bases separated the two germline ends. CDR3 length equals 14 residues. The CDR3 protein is CASSQERGSDTQYF. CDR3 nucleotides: TGTGCCAGCAGCCAAGAGCGAGGTTCAGATACGCAGTATTTT.

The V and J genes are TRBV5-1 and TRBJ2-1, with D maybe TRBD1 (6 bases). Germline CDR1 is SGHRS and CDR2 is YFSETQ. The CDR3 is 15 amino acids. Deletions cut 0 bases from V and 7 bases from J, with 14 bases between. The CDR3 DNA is TGCGCCAGCAGCTTGGTTCCCAGGGGATTGAATGAGCAGTTCTTC. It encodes CASSLVPRGLNEQFF.

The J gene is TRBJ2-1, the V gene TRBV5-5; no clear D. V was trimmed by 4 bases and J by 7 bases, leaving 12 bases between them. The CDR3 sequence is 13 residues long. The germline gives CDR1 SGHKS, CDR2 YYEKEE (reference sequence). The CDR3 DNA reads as TGTGCCAGCAGCCTCTCTCAGTGGAATGAGCAGTTCTTC. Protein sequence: CASSLSQWNEQFF.

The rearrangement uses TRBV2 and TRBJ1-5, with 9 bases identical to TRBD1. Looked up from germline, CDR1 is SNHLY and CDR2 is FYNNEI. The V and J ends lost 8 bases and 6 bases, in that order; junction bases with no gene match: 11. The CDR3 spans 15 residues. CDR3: CASGGQGIIGQPQHF. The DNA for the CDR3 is TGTGCCAGCGGGGGACAGGGAATTATAGGTCAGCCCCAGCATTTT.

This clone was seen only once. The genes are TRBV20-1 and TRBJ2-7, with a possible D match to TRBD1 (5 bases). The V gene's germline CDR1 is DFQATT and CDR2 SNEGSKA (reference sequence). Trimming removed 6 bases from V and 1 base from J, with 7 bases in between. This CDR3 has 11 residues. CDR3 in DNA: TGCAGTGCGCGGACATCCTACGAGCAGTACTTC. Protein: CSARTSYEQYF.

CDR3 in amino acids: CASSQPGERNIQYF. The CDR3 DNA reads as TGCGCCAGCAGCCAACCGGGGGAACGTAACATTCAGTACTTC. V usage is TRBV4-1 and J usage is TRBJ2-4, with D maybe TRBD2 (6 bases). The CDR3 has 14 amino acids. CDR1 is MGHRA and CDR2 is YSYEKL in the germline V gene. Trimming took off 2 bases at V and 7 bases at J, with 12 bases between the two ends.

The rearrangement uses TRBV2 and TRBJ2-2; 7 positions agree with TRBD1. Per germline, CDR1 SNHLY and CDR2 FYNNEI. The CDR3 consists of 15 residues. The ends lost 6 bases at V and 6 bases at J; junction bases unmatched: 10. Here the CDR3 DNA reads TGTGCCAGCAGGGGACAGACCCTCGCGGCCGGGGAGCTGTTTTTT. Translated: CASRGQTLAAGELFF.